This T cell receptor (beta chain) was observed in a study of cytomegalovirus exposure and HLA in healthy donors. Germline CDR1 reads MNHEY; CDR2 reads SVGAGI. This CDR3 spans 16 amino acids. With 60 Vbeta and 13 Jbeta primers, the PCR was carried out. Using immunoSEQ multiplex PCR, the repertoire was profiled, and TCRdb retains in-frame clones only, with some absent. The profile shows around 140,000 clones, 77% of them singletons. As concerns this clone: Its specificity is not known. The junction does not match germline at one end; this may be a read error.

Study conclusions and caveats: Associated with HLA alleles at 0.05 false discovery rate in a later analysis were 16,951 TCR beta sequences. A previous analysis found most TCR beta V segments productive roughly 90% or roughly 30% of the time.

The sample was PBMCs. The rearrangement joins TRBV6-5 to TRBJ2-1; 9 bases align to TRBD2. This sequence was found in a male donor in good health and CMV-seropositive. CDR3 in amino acids: CASGYSASGVQDEQFF. The CDR3 bases are TGTGCCAGCGGTTACTCGGCTAGCGGGGTTCAGGATGAGCAGTTCTTC.